What follows is one T cell receptor beta chain and its context. The data stem from a study of PD-1 blockade in classical Hodgkin lymphoma. V was clipped by 5 bases and J by 2 bases; unmatched bases: 2. The CDR3 loop spans 15 amino acids. CDR1 SGHDN and CDR2 FVKESK come from the germline V gene. Here immunoSEQ multiplex PCR was the method, and the copy in TCRdb shows in-frame clones only, minus some. The profile shows over 9,000 clones, roughly 83% of them singletons. Every patient relapsed after autologous stem cell transplantation, and brentuximab vedotin exposure varied. After thawing, PBMCs were subjected to magnetic negative selection to isolate CD8+ T cells.

This specimen consisted of CD8+ T cells from blood, obtained at baseline. This chain links TRBV14 with TRBJ2-1; 11 bases are shared with TRBD2. The receptor comes from a human donor with classical Hodgkin lymphoma. This chain's CDR3 is CASSALAGAYNEQFF. The CDR3 DNA reads TGTGCCAGCAGCGCACTAGCGGGAGCCTACAATGAGCAGTTCTTC.